This T cell receptor (beta chain) was captured in a study of CD8 T cells in ankylosing spondylitis. Findings of the study overall: A TCR beta motif made of about 8 highly homologous variants seemed typical of ankylosing spondylitis blood.

TCRdb re-derived calls from the 5' RACE reads in MiXCR, one entry per CDR3 protein. Of 150,000 or so distinct CDR3 sequences in the sample, 9.8% were seen once. A few counts support this clonotype. Its antigen is still unknown. At one of its ends the junction is not consistent with the germline gene, which may arise from a read error. Germline V gives CDR1 SSHAT, CDR2 FNYEAQ (reference sequence). The CDR3 is 13 amino acids. Sequenced input: blood, either unsorted or a sorted T cell fraction (not recorded which). The V and J genes are TRBV7-7 and TRBJ2-5; D is ambiguous. This TCR was sampled from a female donor with ankylosing spondylitis or in good health (not recorded which). CDR3 in DNA: TGTGCTAGCAGCTTTGACATCGGGGAGACCCAGTACTTC. It yields the protein CASSFDIGETQYF.